These T cell receptor beta chains were read from a single sample in a study of cytotoxic CD8 clonotypes in ibrutinib-treated CLL. Libraries were prepared by immunoSEQ multiplex PCR; TCRdb keeps only in-frame clonotypes and omits some of them. The sample comprises fewer than 200,000 clones, roughly four fifths of which are singletons, and 3.5% to 5.5% rests with the top ten. The material sequenced was PBMCs, taken after 24 months of ibrutinib treatment. The source is a human donor with chronic lymphocytic leukemia. CDR3s include the opening cysteine and the closing phenylalanine or tryptophan. A D gene is named only where the DNA matches it firmly. For some rows the clone size is stated as once, few or many, or as a class when expanded; others skip it.

v_call: TRBV4-3
d_call: NA
j_call: TRBJ2-3
clone_size: NA
cdr3_nt: TGCGCCAGCAGCCAAGCCATCAGGACAGTAATATACACAGATACGCAGTATTTT
cdr3_aa: CASSQAIRTVIYTDTQYF

v_call: TRBV18
d_call: TRBD2
j_call: TRBJ2-3
clone_size: NA
cdr3_nt: TGTGCCAGCTCACCCTCGGGACTAGCGGGACCCGCTTCTAAGCAGTATTTT
cdr3_aa: CASSPSGLAGPASKQYF

v_call: TRBV7-7
d_call: NA
j_call: TRBJ2-3
clone_size: NA
cdr3_nt: TGTGCTAGCAGTACCACCCGGGGAGATACGCAGTATTTT
cdr3_aa: CASSTTRGDTQYF

v_call: TRBV5-6
d_call: NA
j_call: TRBJ2-6
clone_size: NA
cdr3_nt: TGTGCCAGCAGCAACGCCCCGGGAGGGGCCAACGTCCTGACTTTC
cdr3_aa: CASSNAPGGANVLTF

v_call: TRBV6-6
d_call: NA
j_call: TRBJ2-5
clone_size: once
cdr3_nt: TGTGCCAGCAGTACGATGGGAGAGACCCAGTACTTC
cdr3_aa: CASSTMGETQYF

v_call: TRBV10-3
d_call: NA
j_call: TRBJ2-7
clone_size: NA
cdr3_nt: TGTGCCATCGGTAACCCCTACGAGCAGTACTTC
cdr3_aa: CAIGNPYEQYF

v_call: TRBV5-6
d_call: NA
j_call: TRBJ1-6
clone_size: NA
cdr3_nt: TGTGCCAGCAGCTTGAGGCCAGGGGTAGCGGCCCTCCACTTT
cdr3_aa: CASSLRPGVAALHF

v_call: TRBV4-3
d_call: NA
j_call: TRBJ2-7
clone_size: NA
cdr3_nt: TGCGCCAGCAGCCAAGGACTTTTCTCCTACGAGCAGTACTTC
cdr3_aa: CASSQGLFSYEQYF

v_call: TRBV27
d_call: NA
j_call: TRBJ2-7
clone_size: NA
cdr3_nt: TGTGCCAGCACCGCGGGGAGCGAGCAGTACTTC
cdr3_aa: CASTAGSEQYF

v_call: TRBV18
d_call: NA
j_call: TRBJ2-1
clone_size: once
cdr3_nt: TGTGCCAGCTCACCATGGGGCCCCCAAGTATCCTACAATGAGCAGTTCTTC
cdr3_aa: CASSPWGPQVSYNEQFF

v_call: TRBV9
d_call: TRBD2
j_call: TRBJ2-3
clone_size: many
cdr3_nt: TGTGCCAGCAGCTTTAGCGGGGGAGCCCCGGATACGCAGTATTTT
cdr3_aa: CASSFSGGAPDTQYF

v_call: TRBV7-9
d_call: NA
j_call: TRBJ2-1
clone_size: NA
cdr3_nt: TGTGCCAGCAGCCTCGACCACTACAATGAGCAGTTCTTC
cdr3_aa: CASSLDHYNEQFF

v_call: TRBV27
d_call: NA
j_call: TRBJ2-7
clone_size: NA
cdr3_nt: TGTGCCAGCAGCCCCCGGGGCCTAGACGAGCAGTACTTC
cdr3_aa: CASSPRGLDEQYF

v_call: TRBV28
d_call: NA
j_call: TRBJ2-3
clone_size: NA
cdr3_nt: TGTGCCAGCAGCCAAGCCTCCGGGGGAGTGGGTTCAGATACGCAGTATTTT
cdr3_aa: CASSQASGGVGSDTQYF

v_call: TRBV28
d_call: TRBD1
j_call: TRBJ1-2
clone_size: NA
cdr3_nt: TGTGCCAGCAGCCAGGACAGGGCATATGGCTACACCTTC
cdr3_aa: CASSQDRAYGYTF

v_call: TRBV30
d_call: NA
j_call: TRBJ1-1
clone_size: NA
cdr3_nt: TGTGCCTGGGGTGGGGGTCTTGGCACTGAAGCTTTCTTT
cdr3_aa: CAWGGGLGTEAFF

v_call: TRBV7-2
d_call: TRBD1
j_call: TRBJ2-7
clone_size: once
cdr3_nt: TGTGCCAGCAGATCCGGGACAGGGTCCTACGAGCAGTACTTC
cdr3_aa: CASRSGTGSYEQYF